This section outlines one T cell receptor beta chain sequence together with its context. Its antigen is still unknown. Healthy bone marrow donors made up the cohort. The record originates from a study of cytomegalovirus exposure and HLA in healthy donors. The CDR3 extends over 17 amino acids. V was clipped by 2 bases and J by 8 bases, with 21 bases between them. Germline V CDR1 and CDR2: SGHVS, FQNEAQ. The PCR had 60 Vbeta and 13 Jbeta primers. This table comes from immunoSEQ multiplex PCR, and its TCRdb copy is limited to in-frame clones, with some not included. The table has about 200,000 clones, about 80% seen once; the top ten hold around 1.4%. Study conclusions and caveats: In a later analysis, V- and J-gene trimming of beta chains associated with a DCLRE1C missense variant, replicated independently. In a later analysis, HLA-associated beta chains showed higher expansion and lower generation probabilities than comparable chains. Presence/absence comparisons presumed near-even sequencing depth among donors.

Sequencing input: PBMCs. The origin of this receptor is a girl aged 5 to 17 in good health and CMV-seronegative. The chain links TRBV7-8 to TRBJ1-4, with D possibly matching TRBD1 (5 bases). CDR3 nucleotides: TGTGCCAGCAGCTTAACTAACAGGTCCCCGGGTGAAGAAAAACTGTTTTTT. Encoded protein: CASSLTNRSPGEEKLFF.